Each of the 22 T cell receptor beta chains below was sequenced from the same sample in a study of cytotoxic CD8 clonotypes in ibrutinib-treated CLL. The protocol was immunoSEQ multiplex PCR, while the TCRdb copy is restricted to in-frame clones and leaves out a portion. Of about 12,000 clones listed, approximately 59% were seen once; the top ten hold 25%. The input for sequencing was PBMCs, taken before ibrutinib treatment. These receptors were obtained from a human donor with chronic lymphocytic leukemia.

This clone was seen only a few times. The rearrangement links TRBV4-2 to TRBJ2-3; 10 nucleotides line up with TRBD2. The CDR3 extends over 15 amino acids. Germline V CDR1 and CDR2: LGHNA, YNFKEQ. The junction had 7 bases not matched to a gene; V was cut back by 6 bases and J by 4 bases. This chain's CDR3 is CASRFSGGAADTQYF. CDR3 coding DNA: TGTGCCAGCAGATTCAGCGGGGGGGCCGCAGATACGCAGTATTTT.

The table lists this clone with a few counts. CDR3 loop: CASSPQDTQYF. The CDR3 DNA sequence: TGTGCCAGCAGCCCTCAAGATACGCAGTATTTT. The genes are TRBV7-8 and TRBJ2-3; unclear D gene. The CDR3 is 11 residues long. Germline CDR1 SGHVS, CDR2 FQNEAQ. Trimming removed 5 bases from V and 5 bases from J, with 5 bases in between.

This clone appeared a few times. The chain is built from TRBV30 and TRBJ2-3, with 7 bases that match TRBD1. CDR3 size: 15 residues. V dropped 2 bases and J dropped 2; count of bases not matched to a gene: 7. Germline CDR1 GTSNPN, CDR2 SVGIG (reference sequence). The CDR3 sequence is CAWSPGTADTDTQYF. CDR3 in DNA: TGTGCCTGGAGTCCTGGGACAGCCGACACAGATACGCAGTATTTT.

A few counts support this clone. The CDR3 region has the DNA TGCGCCAGCAGCTTGGTTGGACGATGGAGCTCTGGAAACACCATATATTTT. This encodes CASSLVGRWSSGNTIYF. The V gene is TRBV5-1, the J gene TRBJ1-3; no clear D. The CDR3 is 17 residues long. V dropped 0 bases and J dropped 0 bases, with 13 bases sitting between them. Germline CDR1 is SGHRS and CDR2 is YFSETQ.

The chain is built from TRBV6-1 and TRBJ2-3; D not certain. CDR1 MNHNS and CDR2 SASEGT come from the germline V gene. The CDR3 length is 16 residues. The V end was cut by 1 base, the J end by 0 bases, with 11 bases between. The CDR3 reads CASSEGVMASTDTQYF. CDR3 sequence (DNA): TGTGCCAGCAGTGAAGGAGTAATGGCAAGCACAGATACGCAGTATTTT.

This clone was recorded once. The chain combines TRBV19 with TRBJ2-3; D uncertain. CDR3 length: 14 residues. Deletions cut 3 bases from V and 2 bases from J, with 9 bases between. The germline gives CDR1 LNHDA, CDR2 SQIVND (reference sequence). The DNA for the CDR3 is TGTGCCAGTAGTATTAGCCAGTACACAGATACGCAGTATTTT. Translating gives CASSISQYTDTQYF.

The chain has TRBV27 and TRBJ2-3; 13 bases are shared with TRBD2. The CDR3 sequence is 17 residues long. J gave up 1 base and V 4 bases, and 5 bases lay outside the gene matches. Germline loops: CDR1 MNHEY, CDR2 SMNVEV (reference sequence). The CDR3 DNA sequence: TGTGCCAGCAGTTCCTACGGACTAGCGGGGGGCACAGATACGCAGTATTTT. Residues: CASSSYGLAGGTDTQYF.

This sequence joins TRBV10-3 and TRBJ1-6, with D tentatively TRBD1 (5 bases). Germline V gene sequence: CDR1 ENHRY, CDR2 SYGVKD. The CDR3 totals 17 residues. Trimming pared 3 bases from V and 7 bases from J, leaving 19 bases between. The CDR3 DNA reads as TGTGCCATCAGTGATGAATCTCTGGGGCGCCGAAATTCACCCCTCCACTTT. It translates to CAISDESLGRRNSPLHF.

The V and J genes are TRBV7-3 and TRBJ1-1, with 8 nucleotides matching TRBD1. Germline V gives CDR1 SGHTA, CDR2 FQGTGA. With V trimmed by 2 bases and J by 8 bases, 4 bases remained unmatched. The CDR3 is made up of 13 amino acids. The CDR3 reads CASSLQGAGEAFF. Here the CDR3 DNA reads TGTGCCAGCAGCTTACAGGGGGCAGGCGAAGCTTTCTTT.

Concerning this clone: At one end the junction does not follow the germline gene, possibly because of a read error. This chain uses TRBV2 with TRBJ2-2, with D uncertain. In germline, CDR1 is SNHLY, CDR2 FYNNEI. The CDR3 is made up of 14 amino acids. The CDR3 loop is CASSSVWGRGVLFF. The CDR3 DNA sequence: TGTGCCAGCAGTTCGGTATGGGGTCGTGGGGTGCTGTTTTTT.

This clone was counted a few times. This chain links TRBV6-5 with TRBJ1-3; no firm D call. Trimming cost V 7 bases and J 0 bases, with 10 bases left between them. The CDR3 runs to 14 residues. The germline CDR1 and CDR2 sequences are MNHEY and SVGAGI. The CDR3 DNA follows: TGTGCCAGCAAACTCCGGACCTCTGGAAACACCATATATTTT. It specifies CASKLRTSGNTIYF.

Concerning this clone: Other DNA sequences in the same sample also yield this CDR3. The V and J genes are TRBV7-3 and TRBJ2-7; 9 nucleotides match TRBD1. Germline V gives CDR1 SGHTA, CDR2 FQGTGA. CDR3 length: 15 amino acids. J gave up 1 base and V 5 bases, and 6 bases lay outside the gene matches. The CDR3 DNA reads as TGTGCCAGCAGCCTGTTCGGGACAGGGTCCTACGAGCAGTACTTC. Amino acid sequence: CASSLFGTGSYEQYF.

This clone showed up just a few times. V gene TRBV2 combines with J gene TRBJ1-5; tentative D call: TRBD1 (6 bases). The CDR3 spans 12 residues. V lost 2 bases to trimming and J lost 11 bases, with 10 bases between them. Germline loops: CDR1 SNHLY, CDR2 FYNNEI. The CDR3 protein is CASSEQGPTQHF. CDR3 DNA: TGTGCCAGCAGTGAACAGGGGCCAACCCAGCATTTT.

The V gene is TRBV7-9, the J gene TRBJ2-1, with D possibly being TRBD1 or TRBD2 (5 bases each). V was trimmed by 3 bases and J by 5 bases, leaving 14 bases between them. CDR3 size: 15 residues. Germline values: CDR1 SEHNR, CDR2 FQNEAQ (reference sequence). The CDR3 region is CASSFEGRANNEQFF. The CDR3 DNA sequence: TGTGCCAGCAGCTTTGAGGGGCGAGCCAACAATGAGCAGTTCTTC.

The chain links TRBV5-1 to TRBJ1-4; maybe TRBD1 (5 bases). Trimming removed 4 bases from V and 4 bases from J, with 14 bases in between. The germline V gene encodes CDR1 SGHRS and CDR2 YFSETQ. This CDR3 is 15 amino acids long. The CDR3: CASSGGAGNNEKLFF. CDR3 DNA sequence: TGCGCCAGCAGCGGTGGGGCGGGGAATAATGAAAAACTGTTTTTT.

This clone occurred a few times. The chain uses TRBV7-2 and TRBJ2-1; tentatively, D is TRBD2 (6 bases). Per germline, CDR1 SGHTA and CDR2 FQGNSA. CDR3 size: 11 residues. Trimming removed 7 bases at V and 9 bases at J, with 10 bases between. Here the CDR3 DNA reads TGTGCCAGCAAGGGCGGGGTTGAGCAGTTCTTC. Encoded protein: CASKGGVEQFF.

This clone was found a few times. This chain uses TRBV5-1 with TRBJ2-5, with a tentative D call TRBD2 (5 bases). This CDR3 contains 12 residues. Looked up from germline, CDR1 is SGHRS and CDR2 is YFSETQ. With 2 bases removed from V and 5 bases from J, the gap between germline ends came to 7 bases. The CDR3, as DNA: TGCGCCAGCAGCTTACCGGGGGAGACCCAGTACTTC. Translation gives CASSLPGETQYF.

This clone was observed a single time. The rearrangement joins TRBV7-8 to TRBJ1-2, with a tentative D call TRBD1 (6 bases). V shed 3 bases and J shed 8 bases, with 19 bases lying between them. Germline CDR1 is SGHVS and CDR2 is FQNEAQ. The CDR3 consists of 15 residues. CDR3 region: CASSLLDTLGGGYTF. The CDR3 DNA follows: TGTGCCAGCAGCTTGCTGGACACCCTTGGGGGCGGCTACACCTTC.

This chain joins TRBV5-1 and TRBJ1-4, with a weak D call TRBD1 (6 bases). There are 14 residues in the CDR3. V shed 2 bases and J shed 5 bases, with 10 bases lying between them. The V gene's germline CDR1 is SGHRS and CDR2 YFSETQ. CDR3: CASSLIQGNEKLFF. Written as DNA, the CDR3 is TGCGCCAGCAGCTTAATTCAGGGGAATGAAAAACTGTTTTTT.

The V call is TRBV5-1, the J call TRBJ2-7, with D perhaps matching TRBD1 (6 bases). This CDR3 is 15 amino acids long. V was trimmed by 1 base and J by 2 bases, leaving 13 bases between them. Germline lookup yields CDR1 SGHRS and CDR2 YFSETQ. The CDR3 is CASSLSPGETYEQYF. Here the CDR3 DNA reads TGCGCCAGCAGCTTGTCTCCAGGGGAGACCTACGAGCAGTACTTC.

The rearrangement joins TRBV27 to TRBJ1-5; TRBD1 might be the D (5 bases). Germline V gene sequence: CDR1 MNHEY, CDR2 SMNVEV (reference sequence). The CDR3 length is 14 residues. V gave up 8 bases and J gave up 0 bases, with 11 bases separating them. The CDR3 reads CASFRGGSNQPQHF. In DNA form, the CDR3 reads TGTGCCAGCTTCCGTGGGGGTAGCAATCAGCCCCAGCATTTT.

This clone came up a few times. The rearrangement joins TRBV7-9 to TRBJ1-2; D is undetermined. The germline CDR1 and CDR2 sequences are SEHNR and FQNEAQ (reference sequence). The germline V and J ends were trimmed by 1 base and 6 bases, with 12 bases remaining between them. The CDR3 consists of 14 residues. The CDR3 sequence is CASSLDAAANGYTF. The CDR3 DNA reads TGTGCCAGCAGCTTAGATGCGGCAGCAAATGGCTACACCTTC.